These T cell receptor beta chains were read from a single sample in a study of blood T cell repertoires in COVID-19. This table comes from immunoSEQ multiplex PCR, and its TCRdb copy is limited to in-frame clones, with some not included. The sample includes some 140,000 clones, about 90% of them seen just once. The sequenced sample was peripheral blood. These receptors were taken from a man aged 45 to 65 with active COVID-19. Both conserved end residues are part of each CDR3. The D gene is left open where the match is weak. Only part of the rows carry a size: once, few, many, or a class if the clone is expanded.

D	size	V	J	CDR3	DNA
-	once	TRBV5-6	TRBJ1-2	CASSYPSVNYGYTF	TGTGCCAGCAGCTACCCTAGCGTGAACTATGGCTACACCTTC
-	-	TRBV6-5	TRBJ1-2	CASTHYQGDNYGYTF	TGTGCCAGCACCCACTACCAGGGCGATAACTATGGCTACACCTTC
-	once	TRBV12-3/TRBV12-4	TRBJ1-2	CASSSGTRSYTF	TGTGCCAGCAGTTCCGGGACAAGGAGTTACACCTTC
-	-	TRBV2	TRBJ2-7	CASSVNGGYEQYF	TGTGCCAGCAGTGTGAATGGAGGCTACGAGCAGTACTTC
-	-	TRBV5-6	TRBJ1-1	CASSFMRGTEAFF	TGTGCCAGCAGCTTTATGCGGGGTACTGAAGCTTTCTTT
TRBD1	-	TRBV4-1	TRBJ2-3	CASSQTGTGNTDTQYF	TGCGCCAGCAGCCAAACCGGGACAGGGAACACAGATACGCAGTATTTT
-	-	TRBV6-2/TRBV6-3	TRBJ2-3	CASSNSFGTQYF	TGTGCCAGCAGCAACAGTTTCGGTACGCAGTATTTT
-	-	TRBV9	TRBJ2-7	CASSSAYEQYF	TGTGCCAGCAGTTCAGCCTACGAGCAGTACTTC
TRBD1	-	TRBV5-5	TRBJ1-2	CASSLTGGRDYGYTF	TGTGCCAGCAGCTTGACAGGGGGACGGGACTATGGCTACACCTTC
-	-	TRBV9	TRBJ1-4	CASSGPGKGVVTNEKLFF	TGTGCCAGCAGCGGCCCAGGGAAGGGCGTAGTAACTAATGAAAAACTGTTTTTT
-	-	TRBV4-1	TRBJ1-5	CASSQLTVNQPQHF	TGCGCCAGCAGCCAACTCACAGTTAATCAGCCCCAGCATTTT
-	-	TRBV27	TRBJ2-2	CASSLQGGTGELFF	TGTGCCAGCAGTCTCCAAGGGGGCACCGGGGAGCTGTTTTTT
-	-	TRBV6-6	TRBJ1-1	CASSQGRGRNTEAFF	TGTGCCAGCAGCCAGGGAAGGGGGAGGAACACTGAAGCTTTCTTT
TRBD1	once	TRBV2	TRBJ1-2	CASNRGPYGYTF	TGTGCCAGTAACAGGGGGCCCTATGGCTACACCTTC
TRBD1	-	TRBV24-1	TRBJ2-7	CATSEKGTDPAYEQYF	TGTGCCACCAGTGAGAAGGGGACAGACCCGGCCTACGAGCAGTACTTC
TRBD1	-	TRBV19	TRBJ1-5	CASSWGQTLNQPQHF	TGTGCCAGTAGTTGGGGACAGACCCTCAATCAGCCCCAGCATTTT
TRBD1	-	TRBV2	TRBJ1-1	CASRDHTGGSTEAFF	TGTGCCAGCAGGGATCATACAGGGGGGAGCACTGAAGCTTTCTTT
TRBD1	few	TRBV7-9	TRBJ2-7	CASSPGTGSIEQYF	TGTGCCAGCAGCCCCGGGACAGGGTCTATCGAGCAGTACTTC
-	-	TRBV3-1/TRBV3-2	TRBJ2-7	CASSKGPPPQEQYF	TGTGCCAGCAGCAAAGGTCCCCCGCCGCAGGAGCAGTACTTC
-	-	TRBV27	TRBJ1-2	CASSFREGLWYGYTF	TGTGCCAGCAGCTTTAGGGAGGGGTTATGGTATGGCTACACCTTC
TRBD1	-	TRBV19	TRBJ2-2	CATRDRGVTGELFF	TGTGCCACCCGGGACAGGGGTGTGACCGGGGAGCTGTTTTTT
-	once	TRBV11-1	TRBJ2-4	CASSLGQGIAKNIQYF	TGTGCCAGCAGCTTGGGCCAGGGAATAGCCAAAAACATTCAGTACTTC
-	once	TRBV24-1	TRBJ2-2	CATSDAAGRDMGTGELFF	TGTGCCACCAGTGATGCGGCTGGCAGGGATATGGGTACCGGGGAGCTGTTTTTT